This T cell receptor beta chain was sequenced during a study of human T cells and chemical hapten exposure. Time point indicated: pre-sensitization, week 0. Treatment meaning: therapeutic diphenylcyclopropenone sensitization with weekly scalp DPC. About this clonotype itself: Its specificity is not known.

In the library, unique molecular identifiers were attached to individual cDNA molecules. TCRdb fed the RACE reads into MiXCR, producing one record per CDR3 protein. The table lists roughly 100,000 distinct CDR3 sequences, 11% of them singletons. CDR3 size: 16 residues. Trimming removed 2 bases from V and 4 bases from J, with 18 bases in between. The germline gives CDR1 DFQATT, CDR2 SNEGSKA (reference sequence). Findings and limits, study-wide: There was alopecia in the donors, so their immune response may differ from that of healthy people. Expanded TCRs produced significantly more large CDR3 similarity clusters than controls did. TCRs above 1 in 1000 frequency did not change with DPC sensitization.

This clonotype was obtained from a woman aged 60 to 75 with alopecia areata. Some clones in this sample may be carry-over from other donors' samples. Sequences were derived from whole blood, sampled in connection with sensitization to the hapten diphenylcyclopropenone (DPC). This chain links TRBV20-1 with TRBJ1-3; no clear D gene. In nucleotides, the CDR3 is TGCAGTGCTAGACTCAGTCGGACGTGGCTGGGAAACACCATATATTTT. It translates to CSARLSRTWLGNTIYF.